This T cell receptor (beta chain) stems from a study of blood T cell repertoires in COVID-19. Across the whole study: Acute and convalescent COVID-19 samples came from the United States, Italy and Spain.

Produced via immunoSEQ multiplex PCR; TCRdb's table is partial and in-frame only. Of 200,000 to 250,000 clones listed, under 85% were seen once; the top ten hold about 2%. The CDR3 has 15 amino acids. V dropped 4 bases and J dropped 0; count of bases not matched to a gene: 3. CDR1 is LGHDT and CDR2 is YNNKEL in the germline V gene (reference sequence). The sequencing sample was made of PBMCs or T cells enriched from blood (not recorded which). This receptor was obtained from a man aged 55 to 69 who had recovered from COVID-19. The rearrangement uses TRBV3-1 (or the pseudogene TRBV3-2) and TRBJ1-3; 7 bases are a match to TRBD1. CDR3 DNA sequence: TGTGCCAGCAGCCGACAGGGTAGCTCTGGAAACACCATATATTTT. Encoded protein: CASSRQGSSGNTIYF.